This TCR beta chain was identified during a study of T-cell memory formation after mild COVID-19. Whole-study context: Largely, the TCR clusters proved donor specific.

TCRdb used MiXCR to reprocess the 5' RACE reads, holding one entry per CDR3 protein. The sample yields around 200,000 distinct CDR3 sequences, approximately 17% seen once. This clonotype was seen more than once but under ten times. Antigen unknown. V dropped 5 bases and J dropped 4; count of bases not matched to a gene: 2. The CDR3 is 14 amino acids. General study points: Memory cells collected pre-infection included some clones that later responded, suggesting cross-reactive memory joined. Nothing confirmed that second-wave clones peaking on day 37 were specific for SARS-CoV-2.

The sequencing sample was made of PBMCs or a T cell subset sorted from them (not recorded which). This TCR was recovered from a man aged 18 to 35 who had mild COVID-19 (a few samples of this study predate the infection). Cell type and time point are not known. The chain couples TRBV12-3 or TRBV12-4 to TRBJ1-4, with 9 nucleotides matching TRBD1. CDR3 region: CASSGTGNNEKLFF. The CDR3 DNA reads as TGTGCCAGCAGTGGGACAGGGAATAATGAAAAACTGTTTTTT.